Each of the 25 T cell receptor beta chains below was sequenced from the same sample in a study of T cells in tuberculosis. The time point was: new active TB diagnosis, blood taken before or within 7 days of starting treatment. Method: immunoSEQ multiplex PCR; TCRdb's copy keeps in-frame clones and lacks some. The sample shows tens of thousands of clones, about 95% of them seen only once. The sequenced sample was PBMCs, obtained at tuberculosis diagnosis. The receptors originated from an adult with tuberculosis.

The chain couples TRBV29-1 to TRBJ2-3; TRBD2 matches at 8 bases. CDR3 length: 15 amino acids. Germline V lookup: CDR1 SQVTM, CDR2 ANQGSEA. Trimming took 6 bases from V and 2 from J; bases not matched to a gene: 10. CDR3 in DNA: TGCAGCGTAAGAGCGGGAGCCCTCCTCACAGATACGCAGTATTTT. It specifies CSVRAGALLTDTQYF.

This clone was detected once. The CDR3 DNA reads TGTGCCTATGGTGCAAGGGGCAACTATGGCTACACCTTC. Residues: CAYGARGNYGYTF. The chain recombines TRBV30 with TRBJ1-2; TRBD1 is a possible D gene (5 bases). CDR3 length: 13 residues. V shed 7 bases and J shed 2 bases, with 14 bases lying between them. Looked up from germline, CDR1 is GTSNPN and CDR2 is SVGIG (reference sequence).

The J gene is TRBJ1-1, the V gene TRBV10-3; D unresolved. The V end was cut by 6 bases, the J end by 4 bases, with 15 bases between. CDR1 is ENHRY, CDR2 SYGVKD, per germline. The CDR3 spans 14 residues. In nucleotides, the CDR3 is TGTGCCATCAGCCCGGAGAGGTTGGCCACTGAAGCTTTCTTT. Translating it yields CAISPERLATEAFF.

V is TRBV12-5 and J is TRBJ1-3, with unresolved D. Trimming left V 1 base short and J 2 bases short, with 6 bases between. The germline CDR1 and CDR2 sequences are LGHNT and FRNRAP. This CDR3 region has 14 residues. The CDR3 DNA reads as TGTGCTAGTGGTTTGGACAATCCTGGAAACACCATATATTTT. It encodes CASGLDNPGNTIYF.

The J gene is TRBJ2-1, the V gene TRBV9, with 9 bases matching TRBD2. Germline assignment: CDR1 SGDLS and CDR2 YYNGEE. After removal of 0 bases from V and 7 bases from J, the junction contained 8 bases not matched to a gene. The CDR3 loop spans 16 amino acids. CDR3 residues: CASSVATGTSLNEQFF. CDR3 nucleotides: TGTGCCAGCAGCGTAGCCACAGGGACTAGCCTAAATGAGCAGTTCTTC. The whole variable domain, filled in from reference TRBV9 and TRBJ2-1, reads DSGVTQTPKHLITATGQRVTLRCSPRSGDLSVYWYQQSLDQGLQFLIQYYNGEERAKGNILERFSAQQFPDLHSELNLSSLELGDSALYFCASSVATGTSLNEQFFGPGTRLTVL.

V and J are TRBV5-1 and TRBJ1-6; D possibly corresponds to TRBD1 (5 bases). Trimming left V 0 bases short and J 9 bases short, with 13 bases between. Germline V gives CDR1 SGHRS, CDR2 YFSETQ. The length of the CDR3 is 15 residues. In nucleotides, the CDR3 is TGCGCCAGCAGCTTGGGTCAGGGTCTCGGTTCACCCCTCCACTTT. Its protein product is CASSLGQGLGSPLHF.

This sequence joins TRBV19 and TRBJ2-7; D is perhaps TRBD2 (6 bases). The length of the CDR3 is 13 residues. Trimming removed 4 bases from V and 3 bases from J, with 10 bases in between. The germline V gene encodes CDR1 LNHDA and CDR2 SQIVND (reference sequence). DNA for the CDR3: TGTGCCAGTAGTAGGGGGGTGGGCTACGAGCAGTACTTC. Encoded protein: CASSRGVGYEQYF.

The chain recombines TRBV28 with TRBJ2-7; TRBD1 matches at 7 bases. The germline gives CDR1 MDHEN, CDR2 SYDVKM. There are 14 residues in the CDR3. V shed 6 bases, J shed 7 bases, and the junction held 12 bases outside the gene matches. The CDR3 sequence is CASSFNGQVGEQYF. The CDR3 DNA is TGTGCCAGCAGCTTTAACGGACAGGTGGGAGAGCAGTACTTC.

This rearrangement joins TRBV7-2 to TRBJ2-4, with 10 nucleotides matching TRBD2. The junction had 13 bases not matched to a gene; V was cut back by 5 bases and J by 0 bases. The germline CDR1 and CDR2 sequences are SGHTA and FQGNSA. The CDR3 has 19 residues. The CDR3 protein is CASSTAGTSVHLAKNIQYF. Written as DNA, the CDR3 is TGTGCCAGCAGCACGGCCGGGACTAGCGTACACCTAGCCAAAAACATTCAGTACTTC.

The chain employs TRBV5-5 and TRBJ2-2; 7 bases are a match to TRBD2. Germline V CDR1 and CDR2: SGHKS, YYEKEE (reference sequence). The J segment lost 4 bases and the V segment lost 4 bases, leaving 4 bases of the junction unmatched. The CDR3 runs 14 residues. The DNA for the CDR3 is TGTGCCAGCAGCCTGGGAGGGATCACCGGGGAGCTGTTTTTT. Amino acids: CASSLGGITGELFF.

V is TRBV30 and J is TRBJ1-5; 9 nucleotides line up with TRBD1. Germline CDR1 is GTSNPN and CDR2 is SVGIG (reference sequence). This CDR3 is 14 amino acids long. Trimming took 1 base from V and 6 from J; bases not matched to a gene: 4. CDR3 nucleotide sequence: TGTGCCTGGAGTGCGGACAGGGGTCGTCAGCCCCAGCATTTT. Translating gives CAWSADRGRQPQHF.

The chain links TRBV18 to TRBJ2-1; maybe TRBD1 (6 bases). Germline CDR1 and CDR2: KGHSH and LQKENI. The CDR3 consists of 18 residues. Trimming took off 4 bases at V and 0 bases at J, with 19 bases between the two ends. The CDR3 region is CASSLDRSGLSSYNEQFF. The CDR3 nucleotides read TGTGCCAGCTCACTCGACAGGTCTGGACTGAGCTCCTACAATGAGCAGTTCTTC.

The chain employs TRBV12-5 and TRBJ2-5; D unresolved. The CDR3 is 12 amino acids. Trimming removed 3 bases at V and 6 bases at J, with 8 bases between. CDR1 LGHNT and CDR2 FRNRAP come from the germline V gene. In nucleotides, the CDR3 is TGTGCTAGTGGTTTACTATTCCAGACCCAGTACTTC. Translating gives CASGLLFQTQYF.

This chain links TRBV4-1 with TRBJ1-1, with D tentatively TRBD1 (5 bases). Deletions cut 4 bases from V and 4 bases from J, with 13 bases between. Germline lookup yields CDR1 MGHRA and CDR2 YSYEKL. This CDR3 is built from 14 residues. The DNA of the CDR3 is TGCGCCAGCAGCCCCCAGGGAGGGACCACTGAAGCTTTCTTT. Protein: CASSPQGGTTEAFF.

The V and J genes are TRBV4-3 and TRBJ2-7; a weak D match, TRBD1 (6 bases). The V end was cut by 0 bases, the J end by 3 bases, with 15 bases between. The CDR3 contains 16 residues. Per germline, CDR1 LGHNA and CDR2 YSLEER. The CDR3 loop reads CASSQDSLRGVYEQYF. Written as DNA, the CDR3 is TGCGCCAGCAGCCAAGATTCACTCAGGGGAGTCTACGAGCAGTACTTC.

The chain has TRBV4-3 and TRBJ2-7; D may be TRBD2 (5 bases). In germline, CDR1 is LGHNA, CDR2 YSLEER. V dropped 0 bases and J dropped 7 bases, with 19 bases sitting between them. This CDR3 spans 16 amino acids. CDR3 in DNA: TGCGCCAGCAGCCAAGATTTGGGAGACTATCTGGGGGAGCAGTACTTC. This translates into CASSQDLGDYLGEQYF.

The chain joins TRBV6-5 to TRBJ1-1, with TRBD1 as a possible D gene (6 bases). The CDR3 is 11 amino acids. The germline CDR1 and CDR2 sequences are MNHEY and SVGAGI. V was trimmed by 5 bases and J by 9 bases, leaving 10 bases between them. CDR3 nucleotide sequence: TGTGCCAGCAGTCCGGGGACAAAAGCTTTCTTT. Amino acids: CASSPGTKAFF.

The chain combines TRBV7-2 with TRBJ1-2; maybe TRBD1 (6 bases). Trimming pared 5 bases from V and 1 base from J, leaving 8 bases between. The CDR3 has 13 amino acids. Per germline, CDR1 SGHTA and CDR2 FQGNSA. Here the CDR3 DNA reads TGTGCCAGCAGCCACAGGGATAACTATGGCTACACCTTC. Translation: CASSHRDNYGYTF.

The table lists this clone with a count of one. The chain is built from TRBV19 and TRBJ2-3; the D gene is possibly TRBD2 (6 bases). The germline gives CDR1 LNHDA, CDR2 SQIVND (reference sequence). The CDR3 is 12 residues long. V was shortened by 10 bases and J by 4 bases, with 12 bases between the two germline ends. CDR3 nucleotides: TGTGCCACTAGCGTCTCGTCAGATACGCAGTATTTT. It specifies CATSVSSDTQYF. Together with reference TRBV19 and TRBJ2-3, the CDR3 gives the full variable domain: DGGITQSPKYLFRKEGQNVTLSCEQNLNHDAMYWYRQDPGQGLRLIYYSQIVNDFQKGDIAEGYSVSREKKESFPLTVTSAQKNPTAFYLCATSVSSDTQYFGPGTRLTVL.

DNA for the CDR3: TGTGCCAGCCGGAACGGCAGGGGCGAGCAGTACTTC. It specifies CASRNGRGEQYF. This chain connects TRBV6-6 to TRBJ2-7, with D possibly TRBD1 on 6 matching bases. Per the germline V gene, CDR1 is MNHNY and CDR2 is SVGAGI (reference sequence). The CDR3 extends over 12 amino acids. V was clipped by 8 bases and J by 6 bases, with 14 bases between them.

The rearrangement uses TRBV4-1 and TRBJ2-5; possible D gene TRBD1, 7 bases. CDR3 length equals 14 residues. V was cut by 1 base and J by 5 bases, with 11 bases left in between. CDR1 and CDR2 from the germline V gene are MGHRA and YSYEKL. The CDR3 reads CASSQVGGGETQYF. As DNA, the CDR3 is TGCGCCAGCAGCCAAGTTGGAGGGGGCGAGACCCAGTACTTC.

This chain links TRBV11-2 with TRBJ2-7, with 8 bases that match TRBD1. The V segment lost 5 bases and the J segment 5 bases; nucleotides outside the gene matches: 14. The CDR3 is 16 residues long. Germline values: CDR1 SGHAT, CDR2 FQNNGV. CDR3: CASSQEPRQGMDEQYF. For the CDR3, the DNA is TGTGCCAGCAGCCAGGAACCCCGACAGGGGATGGACGAGCAGTACTTC.

The rearrangement joins TRBV19 to TRBJ1-5; weak D call: TRBD1 (6 bases). The V gene lost 3 bases and the J gene lost 4 bases, with 7 bases spanning the gap. The V gene's germline CDR1 is LNHDA and CDR2 SQIVND (reference sequence). This CDR3 has 13 residues. CDR3 in DNA: TGTGCCAGTAGTATGAGGGGGAATCAGCCCCAGCATTTT. It is translated as CASSMRGNQPQHF.

The chain couples TRBV7-2 to TRBJ2-3, with D perhaps matching TRBD1 (5 bases). The V end was cut by 2 bases, the J end by 5 bases, with 14 bases between. The CDR3 loop spans 15 amino acids. The germline gives CDR1 SGHTA, CDR2 FQGNSA. CDR3 residues: CASSLRGSTQDTQYF. The CDR3 nucleotides read TGTGCCAGCAGCTTAAGGGGATCCACCCAAGATACGCAGTATTTT.

This chain connects TRBV7-2 to TRBJ1-2; tentatively, D is TRBD1 (6 bases). Germline lookup yields CDR1 SGHTA and CDR2 FQGNSA. CDR3 length: 16 amino acids. Trimming pared 1 base from V and 4 bases from J, leaving 16 bases between. Here the CDR3 reads CASSLGGTDRRYGYTF. The CDR3 DNA follows: TGTGCCAGCAGCTTAGGGGGCACCGACAGGCGCTATGGCTACACCTTC.